This passage covers 15 T cell receptor beta chains from one sample sequenced in a study of cytomegalovirus exposure and HLA in healthy donors (dated by TCRdb to between 2016 and 2019). The receptor library was made with the immunoSEQ multiplex PCR assay. Entries here come from immuneACCESS through TCRdb and include only in-frame sequences with V and J called. Some clones fail to appear in such tables; in the studies checked, an unresolved V gene covers under half of the shortfall, and the cause of the remainder is unknown. The sample table contains more than 95,000 clones; only one count was recorded for about 91% of them. The top ten clonotypes cover about 1% of the sample. The sample consisted of PBMCs. The source is a woman under 30 in good health and CMV-seronegative.

The rearrangement links TRBV5-1 to TRBJ1-3; tentatively, D is TRBD1 (6 bases). V was trimmed by 2 bases and J by 4 bases, leaving 7 bases between them. CDR3 length: 13 residues. Germline V CDR1 and CDR2: SGHRS, YFSETQ. The chain's CDR3 is CASSLGTGNTIYF. The CDR3 DNA sequence: TGCGCCAGCAGCTTAGGGACAGGAAACACCATATATTTT.

The chain carries TRBV7-9 and TRBJ2-1; TRBD2 aligns across 10 bases. V lost 1 base to trimming and J lost 9 bases; unmatched junction nucleotides: 9. The V gene's germline CDR1 is SEHNR and CDR2 FQNEAQ (reference sequence). The CDR3 runs to 16 residues. The CDR3 loop is CASSLDLAGEMVEQFF. Written as DNA, the CDR3 is TGTGCCAGCAGCTTAGATCTAGCGGGAGAAATGGTTGAGCAGTTCTTC. Combining the CDR3 with reference TRBV7-9 and TRBJ2-1 gives the whole variable domain DTGVSQNPRHKITKRGQNVTFRCDPISEHNRLYWYRQTLGQGPEFLTYFQNEAQLEKSRLLSDRFSAERPKGSFSTLEIQRTEQGDSAMYLCASSLDLAGEMVEQFFGPGTRLTVL.

The DNA for the CDR3 is TGTGCCACCAGCGCCCAACCTAGCGGGAACAACAATGAGCAGTTCTTC. Translated: CATSAQPSGNNNEQFF. The chain links TRBV15 to TRBJ2-1; 9 bases fit TRBD2. The CDR3 has 16 residues. CDR1 is LNHNV and CDR2 is YYDKDF in the germline V gene (reference sequence). The V segment lost 5 bases and the J segment 5 bases; nucleotides outside the gene matches: 10. The whole variable domain, filled in from reference TRBV15 and TRBJ2-1, reads DAMVIQNPRYQVTQFGKPVTLSCSQTLNHNVMYWYQQKSSQAPKLLFHYYDKDFNNEADTPDNFQSRRPNTSFCFLDIRSPGLGDTAMYLCATSAQPSGNNNEQFFGPGTRLTVL.

The chain employs TRBV4-2 and TRBJ1-2; unclear D gene. The CDR3 has 14 amino acids. V was cut by 1 base and J by 4 bases, with 10 bases left in between. Germline V gene sequence: CDR1 LGHNA, CDR2 YNFKEQ. In nucleotides, the CDR3 is TGTGCCAGCAGCCAAGTAGACAACGCCTATGGCTACACCTTC. Residues: CASSQVDNAYGYTF.

V and J are TRBV27 and TRBJ1-1; 7 bases map to TRBD1. The CDR3 is 14 residues long. Trimming took 2 bases from V and 5 from J; bases not matched to a gene: 5. The germline gives CDR1 MNHEY, CDR2 SMNVEV (reference sequence). In nucleotides, the CDR3 is TGTGCCAGCAGTTTAAGTCAGGGGGTTACTGAAGCTTTCTTT. The encoded protein is CASSLSQGVTEAFF.

The genes are TRBV10-1 and TRBJ1-2; TRBD1 aligns across 7 bases. V lost 3 bases to trimming and J lost 6 bases; unmatched junction nucleotides: 10. The CDR3 covers 15 residues. CDR1 and CDR2 from the germline V gene are WNHNN and SYGVQD (reference sequence). The DNA for the CDR3 is TGCGCCAGCAGTGAAAGTCCGGGACAGATAGATGGCTACACCTTC. Its translation: CASSESPGQIDGYTF.

The chain is built from TRBV2 and TRBJ2-2, with TRBD2 matching over 16 bases. V was pared by 5 bases and J by 5 bases, with 8 bases of the junction left unmatched. The CDR3 has 18 residues. Germline-derived CDR1 and CDR2 are SNHLY and FYNNEI. The CDR3 DNA is TGTGCCAGCAGTTCCCAGGGACTAGCGGGGGGGTCAACCGGGGAGCTGTTTTTT. Its protein product is CASSSQGLAGGSTGELFF.

The rearrangement joins TRBV27 to TRBJ2-7; TRBD1 is a possible D gene (6 bases). This CDR3 comprises 16 residues. Trimming took off 4 bases at V and 4 bases at J, with 20 bases between the two ends. Germline V CDR1 and CDR2: MNHEY, SMNVEV (reference sequence). CDR3 DNA sequence: TGTGCCAGCAGTTCCACCCCATTGGGGACACGTTACGAGCAGTACTTC. This translates into CASSSTPLGTRYEQYF.

The V gene is TRBV19, the J gene TRBJ1-5, with 7 bases matching TRBD1. Germline-derived CDR1 and CDR2 are LNHDA and SQIVND (reference sequence). This CDR3 is 15 amino acids long. With V trimmed by 3 bases and J by 7 bases, 9 bases remained unmatched. CDR3 sequence reads: CASSIPTGYDQPQHF. DNA for the CDR3: TGTGCCAGTAGTATTCCGACAGGGTATGACCAGCCCCAGCATTTT. Full variable domain (remainder filled in from reference TRBV19 and TRBJ1-5): DGGITQSPKYLFRKEGQNVTLSCEQNLNHDAMYWYRQDPGQGLRLIYYSQIVNDFQKGDIAEGYSVSREKKESFPLTVTSAQKNPTAFYLCASSIPTGYDQPQHFGDGTRLSIL.

This clone is a singleton in its sample. V is TRBV28 and J is TRBJ2-7, with 7 bases aligning to TRBD1. V dropped 6 bases and J dropped 2; count of bases not matched to a gene: 4. The CDR3 has 13 amino acids. The germline CDR1 and CDR2 sequences are MDHEN and SYDVKM. The DNA of the CDR3 is TGTGCCAGCAGCCTCACAGGGGCCTACGAGCAGTACTTC. Translation: CASSLTGAYEQYF.

The V call is TRBV6-5, the J call TRBJ2-2; 7 bases line up with TRBD2. Per germline, CDR1 MNHEY and CDR2 SVGAGI. The CDR3 has 14 amino acids. The V segment lost 7 bases and the J segment 4 bases; nucleotides outside the gene matches: 6. The CDR3 here is CASMAREGTGELFF. The CDR3 nucleotides read TGTGCCAGCATGGCCAGGGAGGGCACCGGGGAGCTGTTTTTT.

A word on this clone: The same CDR3 arises from other DNA sequences in this sample as well. This CDR3 is CASSSGGYGYTF. Written as DNA, the CDR3 is TGTGCCAGCAGTTCCGGGGGCTATGGCTACACCTTC. V is TRBV27 and J is TRBJ1-2; TRBD1 might be the D (5 bases). Germline CDR1 is MNHEY and CDR2 is SMNVEV (reference sequence). V was shortened by 4 bases and J by 4 bases, with 7 bases between the two germline ends. This CDR3 is built from 12 residues.

CDR3: CASSPVGSRYEQYF. For the CDR3, the DNA is TGTGCCAGCAGCCCCGTGGGGAGTCGCTACGAGCAGTACTTC. V and J are TRBV7-2 and TRBJ2-7; possibly TRBD2 for D (5 bases). CDR3 size: 14 residues. Looked up from germline, CDR1 is SGHTA and CDR2 is FQGNSA. The V end was cut by 5 bases, the J end by 3 bases, with 14 bases between.

The chain links TRBV10-1 to TRBJ2-1; no reliable D call. This CDR3 spans 11 amino acids. The ends were cut back, 3 bases at V and 7 bases at J, with 4 bases in the middle. Germline lookup yields CDR1 WNHNN and CDR2 SYGVQD (reference sequence). CDR3 sequence: CASSDGNEQFF. The CDR3 DNA is TGCGCCAGCAGTGACGGGAATGAGCAGTTCTTC.

V gene TRBV6-5 combines with J gene TRBJ2-7; D perhaps matches TRBD1 (6 bases). From germline, CDR1 is MNHEY and CDR2 SVGAGI. Deletions cut 6 bases from V and 5 bases from J, with 14 bases between. CDR3 length: 13 amino acids. The CDR3 loop is CASSLYRDHEQYV. CDR3 DNA sequence: TGTGCCAGCAGCCTATACAGGGACCACGAGCAGTACGTC.